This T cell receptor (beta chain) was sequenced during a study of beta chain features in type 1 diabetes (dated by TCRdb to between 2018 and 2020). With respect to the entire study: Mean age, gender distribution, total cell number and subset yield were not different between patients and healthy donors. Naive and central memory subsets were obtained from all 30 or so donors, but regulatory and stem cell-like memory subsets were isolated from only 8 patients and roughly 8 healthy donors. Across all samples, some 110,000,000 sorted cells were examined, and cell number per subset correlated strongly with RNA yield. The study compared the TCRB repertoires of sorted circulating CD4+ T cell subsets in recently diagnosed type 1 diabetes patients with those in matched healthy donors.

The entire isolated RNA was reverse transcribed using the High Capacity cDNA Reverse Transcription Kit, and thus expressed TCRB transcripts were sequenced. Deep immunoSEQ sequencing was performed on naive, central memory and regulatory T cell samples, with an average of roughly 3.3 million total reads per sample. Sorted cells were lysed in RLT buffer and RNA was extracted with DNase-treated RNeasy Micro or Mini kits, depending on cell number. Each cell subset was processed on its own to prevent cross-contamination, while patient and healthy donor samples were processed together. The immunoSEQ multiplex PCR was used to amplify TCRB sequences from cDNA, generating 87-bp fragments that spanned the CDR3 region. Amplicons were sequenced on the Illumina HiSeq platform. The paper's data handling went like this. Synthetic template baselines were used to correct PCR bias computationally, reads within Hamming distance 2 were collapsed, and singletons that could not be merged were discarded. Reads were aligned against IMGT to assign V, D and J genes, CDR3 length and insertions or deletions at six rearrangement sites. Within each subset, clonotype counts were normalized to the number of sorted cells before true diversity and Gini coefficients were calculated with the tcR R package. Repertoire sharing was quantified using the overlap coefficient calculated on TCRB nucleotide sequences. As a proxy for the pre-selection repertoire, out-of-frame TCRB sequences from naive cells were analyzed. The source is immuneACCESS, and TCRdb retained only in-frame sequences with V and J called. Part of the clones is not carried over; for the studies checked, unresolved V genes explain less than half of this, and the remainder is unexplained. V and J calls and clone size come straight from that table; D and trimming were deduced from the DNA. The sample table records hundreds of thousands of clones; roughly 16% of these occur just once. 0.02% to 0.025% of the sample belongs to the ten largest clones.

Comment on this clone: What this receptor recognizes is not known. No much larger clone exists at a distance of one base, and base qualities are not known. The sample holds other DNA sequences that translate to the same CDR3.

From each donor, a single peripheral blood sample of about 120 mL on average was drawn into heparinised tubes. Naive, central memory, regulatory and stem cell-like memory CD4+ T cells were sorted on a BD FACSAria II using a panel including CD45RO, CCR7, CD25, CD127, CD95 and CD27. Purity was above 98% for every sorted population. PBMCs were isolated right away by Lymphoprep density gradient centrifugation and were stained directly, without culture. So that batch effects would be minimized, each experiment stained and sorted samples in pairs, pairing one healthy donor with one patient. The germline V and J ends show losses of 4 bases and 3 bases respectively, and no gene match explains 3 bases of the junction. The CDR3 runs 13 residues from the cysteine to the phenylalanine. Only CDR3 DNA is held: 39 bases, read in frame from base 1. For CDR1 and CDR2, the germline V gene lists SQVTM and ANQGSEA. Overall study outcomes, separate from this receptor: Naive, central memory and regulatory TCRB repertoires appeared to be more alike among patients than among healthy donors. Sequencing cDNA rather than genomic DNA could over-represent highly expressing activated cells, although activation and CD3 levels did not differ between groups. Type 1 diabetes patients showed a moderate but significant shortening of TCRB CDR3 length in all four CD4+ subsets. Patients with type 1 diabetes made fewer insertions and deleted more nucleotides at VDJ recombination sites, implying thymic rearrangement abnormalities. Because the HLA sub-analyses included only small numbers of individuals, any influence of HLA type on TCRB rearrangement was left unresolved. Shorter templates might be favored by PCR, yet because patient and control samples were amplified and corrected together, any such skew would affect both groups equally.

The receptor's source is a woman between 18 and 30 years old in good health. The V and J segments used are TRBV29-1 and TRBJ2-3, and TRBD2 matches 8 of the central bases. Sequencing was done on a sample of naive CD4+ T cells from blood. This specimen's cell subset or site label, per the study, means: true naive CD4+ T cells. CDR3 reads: CSVGAGGTDTQYF. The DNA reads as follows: TGCAGCGTTGGGGCGGGAGGTACAGATACGCAGTATTTT.